The subject of this entry is one T cell receptor beta chain. These data come from a study of CD8 T cells in Susac syndrome. cDNA came from approximately 0.5 to 1 ug RNA primed by random hexamers. TCRdb itself ran the immunoSEQ multiplex PCR reads through MiXCR, one entry per CDR3 protein. The table shows over 130,000 distinct CDR3 sequences, with about 95% occurring only once. The CDR3 sequence is 16 residues long. The V gene's germline CDR1 is SEHNR and CDR2 FQNEAQ (reference sequence). The V and J ends lost 1 base and 7 bases, in that order; junction bases with no gene match: 5. This TCR was recovered from a human donor with multiple sclerosis. The chain links TRBV7-9 to TRBJ2-1; 12 bases match TRBD2. The sample was CD4+ T cells from PBMCs. DNA for the CDR3: TGTGCCAGCAGCTTAGTGACTAGCGGGGGTGGTAATGAGCAGTTCTTC. This codes for CASSLVTSGGGNEQFF.